One sample yielded the 18 T cell receptor beta chains listed below, sequenced in a study of shared clonotypes between healthy human individuals. Only in-frame clones appear in the TCRdb table, and some are missing; sequencing was by immunoSEQ multiplex PCR. The sample yields 2 million to 2.5 million clones, 92% seen once. Sample: naive CD4+ T cells from PBMCs. Subset given: CD45RA+ positively selected. The receptors derive from a man younger than 30 in good health. Some clones in this sample may be carry-over from other donors' samples.

The chain has TRBV6-6 and TRBJ2-7, with TRBD1 matching 7 bases. The CDR3 is 14 residues long. J lost 2 bases, V lost 7 bases, and 8 bases had no gene match. The V gene's germline CDR1 is MNHNY and CDR2 SVGAGI (reference sequence). The CDR3 here is CASTPTGATYEQYF. The CDR3 DNA reads as TGTGCCAGCACCCCCACAGGGGCGACCTACGAGCAGTACTTC.

A word on this clone: At one end the junction does not follow the germline gene, possibly because of a read error. The chain has TRBV6-1 and TRBJ2-1, with a possible D match to TRBD2 (5 bases). The CDR3 covers 15 residues. CDR1 and CDR2 (germline): MNHNS, SASEGT. The CDR3 sequence: CASREALLGSNEQFF. In nucleotides, the CDR3 is TGTGCCAGCAGAGAAGCCCTACTAGGATCCAATGAGCAGTTCTTC.

The CDR3 is CASSLETGGGNEQFF. CDR3 bases: TGCGCCAGCAGCTTGGAGACAGGGGGTGGCAATGAGCAGTTCTTC. V and J are TRBV5-1 and TRBJ2-1; 9 bases map to TRBD1. Trimming removed 0 bases from V and 6 bases from J; junction bases left unmatched: 4. The length of the CDR3 is 15 residues. Germline CDR1 is SGHRS and CDR2 is YFSETQ.

The chain combines TRBV6-1 with TRBJ1-1; D call uncertain. Trimming left V 7 bases short and J 1 base short, with 13 bases between. There are 14 residues in the CDR3. The germline V gene encodes CDR1 MNHNS and CDR2 SASEGT. CDR3: CASNSRTANTEAFF. The CDR3 DNA is TGTGCCAGCAACTCACGGACGGCGAACACTGAAGCTTTCTTT.

On this clone: One end of the junction fails to match germline, which may point to a read error. The rearrangement joins TRBV6-5 to TRBJ1-6; no clear D gene. CDR1 is MNHEY, CDR2 SVGAGI, per germline. This CDR3 is 14 amino acids long. The CDR3 DNA is TGTGCCGGCAGGAGGTTTTCGAGGAATTCACCCCTCCACTTT. It codes for CAGRRFSRNSPLHF.

CDR3 DNA sequence: TGTGCCAGCGCCCCCTTACTAGCGGGGGGCTACGAGCAGTACTTC. Translating gives CASAPLLAGGYEQYF. The chain employs TRBV11-3 and TRBJ2-7, with 12 bases identical to TRBD2. There are 15 residues in the CDR3. V shed 8 bases and J 3 bases; nucleotides not matched to a gene: 8. Germline V gene sequence: CDR1 SGHNT, CDR2 YENEEA.

The chain is built from TRBV7-2 and TRBJ2-5; 11 bases fit TRBD2. The germline V gene encodes CDR1 SGHTA and CDR2 FQGNSA. V gave up 5 bases and J gave up 2 bases; unmatched junction bases: 7. The CDR3 extends over 16 amino acids. DNA of the CDR3: TGTGCCAGCAGCCACCGGGCTAGCGGGAGGCAAGAGACCCAGTACTTC. Protein product: CASSHRASGRQETQYF. The whole variable domain, remainder taken from reference TRBV7-2 and TRBJ2-5, is GAGVSQSPSNKVTEKGKDVELRCDPISGHTALYWYRQSLGQGLEFLIYFQGNSAPDKSGLPSDRFSAERTGGSVSTLTIQRTQQEDSAVYLCASSHRASGRQETQYFGPGTRLLVL.

The chain combines TRBV4-3 with TRBJ1-6; D remains ambiguous. V dropped 3 bases and J dropped 11 bases, with 14 bases sitting between them. Germline CDR1 is LGHNA and CDR2 is YSLEER. This CDR3 region has 14 residues. The CDR3 here is CASSQTYVDAPLHF. CDR3 bases: TGCGCCAGCAGCCAGACCTACGTGGACGCACCCCTCCACTTT.

V gene TRBV7-2 combines with J gene TRBJ2-7, with D maybe TRBD1 (5 bases). The germline V gene encodes CDR1 SGHTA and CDR2 FQGNSA. V was clipped by 2 bases and J by 6 bases, with 8 bases between them. This CDR3 region has 12 residues. CDR3: CASSLYRGEQYF. In DNA form, the CDR3 reads TGTGCCAGCAGCTTATATAGGGGCGAGCAGTACTTC. The entire variable domain, with the rest obtained from reference TRBV7-2 and TRBJ2-7, is as follows: GAGVSQSPSNKVTEKGKDVELRCDPISGHTALYWYRQSLGQGLEFLIYFQGNSAPDKSGLPSDRFSAERTGGSVSTLTIQRTQQEDSAVYLCASSLYRGEQYFGPGTRLTVT.

The chain joins TRBV27 to TRBJ2-7; D tentatively reads TRBD1 or TRBD2 (6 bases each). The CDR3 has 16 amino acids. From germline, CDR1 is MNHEY and CDR2 SMNVEV (reference sequence). CDR3 sequence: CVTGRWGTSLNYEQYF. The CDR3 nucleotides read TGTGTCACAGGGAGGTGGGGGACATCCCTTAACTACGAGCAGTACTTC.

This clone was counted a single time. The gene calls are TRBV28 and TRBJ1-2, with D tentatively TRBD1 (5 bases). Germline-derived CDR1 and CDR2 are MDHEN and SYDVKM. The CDR3 consists of 18 residues. V was clipped by 3 bases and J by 0 bases, with 20 bases between them. The CDR3 DNA is TGTGCCAGCAGTTTGGTTGGGGGTTTTGAGGATGCTAACTATGGCTACACCTTC. It is translated as CASSLVGGFEDANYGYTF.

The gene calls are TRBV11-1 and TRBJ2-1, with TRBD2 matching over 9 bases. The CDR3 extends over 15 amino acids. Germline V gene data show CDR1 as SGHAT and CDR2 as FQDESV (reference sequence). V trimming: 5 bases; J trimming: 5 bases; junction bases outside the gene matches: 7. The DNA of the CDR3 is TGTGCCAGCAGCCGGACTAGCGCTCTCCACAATGAGCAGTTCTTC. This gives the protein CASSRTSALHNEQFF.

CDR3 sequence: CASSLMGQRNSPLHF. CDR3 sequence (DNA): TGTGCCAGCAGCTTAATGGGACAGAGAAATTCACCCCTCCACTTT. The chain has TRBV7-8 and TRBJ1-6, with 7 bases that match TRBD1. The CDR3 loop spans 15 amino acids. Unmatched junction bases numbered 5, after V lost 2 bases and J lost 7 bases. The germline CDR1 and CDR2 sequences are SGHVS and FQNEAQ.

V gene TRBV25-1 combines with J gene TRBJ2-2, with unresolved D. The CDR3 contains 14 residues. Germline V lookup: CDR1 MGHDK, CDR2 SYGVNS. Trimming left V 8 bases short and J 0 bases short, with 10 bases between. CDR3 loop: CASGAWANTGELFF. The CDR3 nucleotides read TGTGCCAGCGGCGCATGGGCGAACACCGGGGAGCTGTTTTTT.

This clone was seen a few times. The V gene is TRBV20-1, the J gene TRBJ1-1; D is ambiguous. Trimming removed 3 bases from V and 6 bases from J, with 8 bases in between. The CDR3 is made up of 11 amino acids. Germline lookup yields CDR1 DFQATT and CDR2 SNEGSKA (reference sequence). Here the CDR3 DNA reads TGCAGTGCTAGTAAAGGATCTGAAGCTTTCTTT. It specifies CSASKGSEAFF.

The rearrangement uses TRBV6-1 and TRBJ2-1, with 7 bases identical to TRBD1. V was pared by 2 bases and J by 15 bases, with 7 bases of the junction left unmatched. Looked up from germline, CDR1 is MNHNS and CDR2 is SASEGT. The CDR3 is 12 residues long. The CDR3 reads CASSELLQGRFF. DNA of the CDR3: TGTGCCAGCAGTGAACTTCTACAGGGGCGGTTCTTC.

The CDR3 DNA sequence: TGTGCCTGGGGTAGCGGGAGGTACACAGATACGCAGTATTTT. Amino acids: CAWGSGRYTDTQYF. The gene calls are TRBV30 and TRBJ2-3; TRBD2 aligns across 10 bases. The CDR3 spans 14 residues. The germline V gene encodes CDR1 GTSNPN and CDR2 SVGIG (reference sequence). The V segment lost 5 bases and the J segment 2 bases; nucleotides outside the gene matches: 4.

The chain links TRBV27 to TRBJ1-5; TRBD1 might be the D (5 bases). The CDR3 extends over 18 amino acids. Germline V gene lookup returns CDR1 MNHEY and CDR2 SMNVEV (reference sequence). V lost 2 bases to trimming and J lost 0 bases, with 17 bases between them. The CDR3 loop reads CASSLTRTSLYSNQPQHF. In DNA form, the CDR3 reads TGTGCCAGCAGTTTAACAAGGACATCCCTTTATAGCAATCAGCCCCAGCATTTT.